This entry is about one T cell receptor (beta chain). Its target is unknown. This entry comes from a study of radiotherapy plus CTLA-4 blockade in lung cancer. The study, taken as a whole, reports: Peripheral blood showed expansion of tumor-derived TCR clones after radiotherapy and ipilimumab. Early blood T cell clone dynamics, with interferon-beta, were reported to best predict response.

Participants had chemo-refractory metastatic non-small-cell lung cancer and were treated with focal radiation plus ipilimumab CTLA-4 blockade. The germline V gene has CDR1 LNHDA and CDR2 SQIVND (reference sequence). Trimming removed 0 bases from V and 6 bases from J, with 11 bases in between. The CDR3 has 14 amino acids. Only in-frame clones appear in the TCRdb table, and some are missing; sequencing was by immunoSEQ multiplex PCR. Altogether some 110,000 clones are present, roughly 86% being singletons, with the ten largest covering 3.3%. The starting material was peripheral blood, obtained from a patient treated with radiotherapy plus ipilimumab. The clonotype was recovered from a human donor with non-small cell lung cancer that progressed on radiotherapy plus ipilimumab. Some clones in this sample may be carry-over from other donors' samples. The chain links TRBV19 to TRBJ1-2; D gene ambiguous. CDR3 nucleotides: TGTGCCAGTAGTATAGATGGGAGCTTCAATGGCTACACCTTC. It is translated as CASSIDGSFNGYTF.